These 6 T cell receptor beta chains originate from one sample sequenced in a study of breast tumors, draining lymph nodes, adjacent tissues. TCRdb recomputed calls from the multiplex PCR reads with MiXCR, one row per CDR3 protein. The sample carries 130,000 or so distinct CDR3 sequences, approximately 20% recorded once. Samples came from axillary lymph nodes draining the breast cancer. Sequencing was performed on axillary lymph node tissue. The source of these receptors is a female donor with breast cancer. Some clones in this sample may be carry-over from other donors' samples.

Many counts were recorded for this clonotype. The gene calls are TRBV7-9 and TRBJ2-7; D possibly corresponds to TRBD1 (6 bases). Germline V gives CDR1 SEHNR, CDR2 FQNEAQ (reference sequence). Trimming stripped 5 bases from V and 5 bases from J, with 19 bases between. This CDR3 is 15 amino acids long. The CDR3 DNA reads TGTGCCAGCAGCATCCAGGGGCCCCTATCCCACGAGCAGTACTTC. Translated, it gives CASSIQGPLSHEQYF.

Comments on this clonotype: This could be a read error, since a much larger clone is one nucleotide away. CDR3 in DNA: TGTGTCAGCAGCCAAGTCCCCCCCTGGGAGCAGTACTTC. This gives the protein CVSSQVPPWEQYF. This sequence joins TRBV14 and TRBJ2-7; D gene uncertain. CDR3 length: 13 residues. Germline-derived CDR1 and CDR2 are SGHDN and FVKESK.

This clonotype was seen ten or more times. V is TRBV12-3 or TRBV12-4 and J is TRBJ2-2, with D perhaps matching TRBD1 or TRBD2 (5 bases each). Trimming removed 5 bases at V and 5 bases at J, with 15 bases between. The CDR3 spans 15 residues. CDR3 sequence: CASSPGTRRTGELFF. CDR3 nucleotides: TGTGCCAGCAGTCCAGGGACCCGGCGGACCGGGGAGCTGTTTTTT.

This clonotype was detected ten times or more. This chain connects TRBV27 to TRBJ2-7; the D gene is possibly TRBD1 (5 bases). The CDR3 has 14 residues. V dropped 3 bases and J dropped 1 base, with 10 bases sitting between them. The germline V gene encodes CDR1 MNHEY and CDR2 SMNVEV (reference sequence). This CDR3 reads CASSLKGLSYEQYF. As DNA, the CDR3 is TGTGCCAGCAGTTTGAAGGGGCTATCCTACGAGCAGTACTTC.

The CDR3 here is CASSLAQGGQETQYF. The CDR3 DNA reads TGTGCCAGCAGTTTAGCGCAGGGTGGCCAAGAGACCCAGTACTTC. J is TRBJ2-5 and V is TRBV12-3 or TRBV12-4, with D tentatively TRBD1 (5 bases). The CDR3 is 15 amino acids. The ends were cut back, 0 bases at V and 1 base at J, with 9 bases in the middle.

The table lists this clonotype with many counts. The chain joins TRBV7-2 to TRBJ2-3; the match to TRBD2 covers 9 bases. V trimming: 5 bases; J trimming: 6 bases; junction bases outside the gene matches: 12. From germline, CDR1 is SGHTA and CDR2 FQGNSA. CDR3 length equals 16 residues. CDR3 residues: CASSPSGAGGGDTQYF. The CDR3 coding sequence is TGTGCCAGCAGCCCGAGCGGGGCGGGAGGGGGGGATACGCAGTATTTT.